The 7 T cell receptor beta chains below were found in one sample sequenced in a study of human T cells and chemical hapten exposure. In TCRdb, the RACE reads were re-called with MiXCR into one record per CDR3 protein. The sample includes about 380,000 distinct CDR3 sequences, roughly 4.8% seen only once; the top ten take 2% to 2.5%. Time point defined: patch test 1, 2 weeks after DPC sensitization. Described treatment: therapeutic diphenylcyclopropenone sensitization with weekly scalp DPC. This specimen was whole blood, taken in connection with sensitization to the hapten diphenylcyclopropenone (DPC). These TCRs come from a woman between 45 and 60 years old with alopecia areata. Some clones in this sample may be carry-over from other donors' samples.

About this clonotype itself: A much bigger clone sits one base away, suggesting this may be a read error. The chain combines TRBV4-3 with TRBJ2-5, with 8 nucleotides matching TRBD1. Germline CDR1 is LGHNA and CDR2 is YSLEER. V was pared by 4 bases and J by 4 bases, with 17 bases of the junction left unmatched. This CDR3 has 18 residues. The CDR3 is CASSPTHLTGDFRETQYF. CDR3 DNA sequence: TGCGCCAGCAGCCCGACGCATTTGACAGGGGATTTTCGAGAGACCCAGTACTTC.

This clonotype was counted a few times. V gene TRBV18 combines with J gene TRBJ1-1; the D is unclear. The CDR3 has 13 residues. CDR1 and CDR2 from the germline V gene are KGHSH and LQKENI. Trimming removed 3 bases at V and 2 bases at J, with 7 bases between. DNA of the CDR3: TGTGCCAGCTCACCGGTCAGAAACACTGAAGCTTTCTTT. This sequence encodes CASSPVRNTEAFF.

This clonotype was detected ten times or more. This rearrangement joins TRBV7-9 to TRBJ1-4; 8 bases are a match to TRBD1. V lost 5 bases to trimming and J lost 8 bases; unmatched junction nucleotides: 13. This CDR3 contains 16 residues. Germline V gene sequence: CDR1 SEHNR, CDR2 FQNEAQ (reference sequence). As DNA, the CDR3 is TGTGCCAGCAGCCGTGACAGGGGTAGAGAGGACGAAAAACTGTTTTTT. It codes for CASSRDRGREDEKLFF.

Ten or more counts support this clonotype. The chain uses TRBV15 and TRBJ2-5; the D is unclear. Germline values: CDR1 LNHNV, CDR2 YYDKDF (reference sequence). This CDR3 spans 14 amino acids. The V end lost 0 bases, the J end lost 1 base, and 6 bases lay between the germline ends. This CDR3 is CATSRETRQETQYF. The CDR3 DNA is TGTGCCACCAGCAGAGAAACTCGCCAAGAGACCCAGTACTTC.

This chain connects TRBV5-1 to TRBJ2-7; D gene ambiguous. CDR1 SGHRS and CDR2 YFSETQ come from the germline V gene. This CDR3 is built from 16 residues. Trimming removed 2 bases from V and 3 bases from J, with 18 bases in between. As DNA, the CDR3 is TGCGCCAGCAGCTTAGGGTTCGGTCAGGCGGTCTACGAGCAGTACTTC. Protein sequence: CASSLGFGQAVYEQYF.

In this sample, this clonotype turned up many times. This chain links TRBV4-3 with TRBJ1-1, with D perhaps matching TRBD1 (5 bases). Per the germline V gene, CDR1 is LGHNA and CDR2 is YSLEER. V was clipped by 0 bases and J by 0 bases, with 14 bases between them. The CDR3 extends over 17 amino acids. CDR3 bases: TGCGCCAGCAGCCAAGATGCGGGGCGGAACATGAACACTGAAGCTTTCTTT. It is translated as CASSQDAGRNMNTEAFF.

This clonotype was recorded at least ten times. The chain is built from TRBV12-3 or TRBV12-4 and TRBJ2-2; 12 nucleotides agree with TRBD1. The CDR3 loop spans 15 amino acids. The V segment lost 6 bases and the J segment 6 bases; nucleotides outside the gene matches: 5. CDR3 DNA: TGTGCCAGCAGCCAGGGACAGGGGGCGGCCGGGGAGCTGTTTTTT. Translation gives CASSQGQGAAGELFF.